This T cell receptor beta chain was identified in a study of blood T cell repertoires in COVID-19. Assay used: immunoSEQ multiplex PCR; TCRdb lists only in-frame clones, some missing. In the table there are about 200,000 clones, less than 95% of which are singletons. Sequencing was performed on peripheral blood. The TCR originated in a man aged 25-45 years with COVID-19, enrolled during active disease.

The CDR3 DNA reads as TGTGCCAGCAGCCGGTGGGACAGGGCGAGCTCTGGAAACACCATATATTTT. Amino acids: CASSRWDRASSGNTIYF. This rearrangement joins TRBV5-6 to TRBJ1-3, with 9 bases matching TRBD1. After removal of 4 bases from V and 0 bases from J, the junction contained 8 bases not matched to a gene. The germline V gene encodes CDR1 SGHDT and CDR2 YYEEEE. The CDR3 is made up of 17 amino acids.